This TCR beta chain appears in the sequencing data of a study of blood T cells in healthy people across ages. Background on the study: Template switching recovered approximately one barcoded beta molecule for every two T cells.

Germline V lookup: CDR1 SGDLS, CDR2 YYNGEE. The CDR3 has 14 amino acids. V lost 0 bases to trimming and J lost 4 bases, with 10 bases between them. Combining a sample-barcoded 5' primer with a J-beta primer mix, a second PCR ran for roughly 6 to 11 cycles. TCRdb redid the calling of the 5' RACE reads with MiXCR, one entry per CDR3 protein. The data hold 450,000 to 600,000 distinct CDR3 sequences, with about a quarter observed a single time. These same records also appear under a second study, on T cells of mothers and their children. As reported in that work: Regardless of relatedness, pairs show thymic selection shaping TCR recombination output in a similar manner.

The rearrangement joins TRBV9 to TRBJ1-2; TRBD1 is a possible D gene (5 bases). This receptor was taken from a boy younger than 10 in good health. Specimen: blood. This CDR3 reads CASSVGGGAYGYTF. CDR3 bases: TGTGCCAGCAGCGTAGGCGGGGGAGCCTATGGCTACACCTTC. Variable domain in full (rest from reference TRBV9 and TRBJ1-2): DSGVTQTPKHLITATGQRVTLRCSPRSGDLSVYWYQQSLDQGLQFLIQYYNGEERAKGNILERFSAQQFPDLHSELNLSSLELGDSALYFCASSVGGGAYGYTFGSGTRLTVV.